These 4 T cell receptor beta chains share one sample of origin, sequenced in a study of T cell clones after liver transplantation. The data were produced by immunoSEQ multiplex PCR, yet TCRdb's version contains in-frame clones alone and is incomplete. The repertoire holds tens of thousands of clones, with more than 90% as singletons. The sequencing used CD4+ T cells from blood, collected before liver transplant. The origin of the receptors is a human donor who received a liver transplant.

V is TRBV2 and J is TRBJ2-7, with a possible D match to TRBD2 (6 bases). From germline, CDR1 is SNHLY and CDR2 FYNNEI. This CDR3 has 13 residues. Trimming pared 6 bases from V and 3 bases from J, leaving 12 bases between. The CDR3 coding sequence is TGTGCCAGCAGCCGGGACTCGCTCTACGAGCAGTACTTC. It translates to CASSRDSLYEQYF.

This clone was detected only once. The chain joins TRBV12-5 to TRBJ2-5; D is unclear. The CDR3 is 11 residues long. Germline V gives CDR1 LGHNT, CDR2 FRNRAP. V was clipped by 2 bases and J by 5 bases, with 3 bases between them. The CDR3 bases are TGTGCTAGTGGTTTGAGGGAGACCCAGTACTTC. It is translated as CASGLRETQYF.

J is TRBJ1-1 and V is TRBV2; 9 positions match TRBD1. From germline, CDR1 is SNHLY and CDR2 FYNNEI. CDR3 length equals 13 residues. V lost 9 bases to trimming and J lost 11 bases; unmatched junction nucleotides: 13. The CDR3: CASARQGVDWAFF. CDR3 DNA sequence: TGTGCCAGTGCGCGACAGGGGGTGGATTGGGCTTTCTTT.

The chain is built from TRBV27 and TRBJ2-7, with D unresolved. V was trimmed by 9 bases and J by 7 bases, leaving 19 bases between them. This CDR3 is 13 amino acids long. Germline-derived CDR1 and CDR2 are MNHEY and SMNVEV (reference sequence). For the CDR3, the DNA is TGTGCCAGTACTCTCGGATCCCCACGGGAGCAGTACTTC. Translated, it gives CASTLGSPREQYF.